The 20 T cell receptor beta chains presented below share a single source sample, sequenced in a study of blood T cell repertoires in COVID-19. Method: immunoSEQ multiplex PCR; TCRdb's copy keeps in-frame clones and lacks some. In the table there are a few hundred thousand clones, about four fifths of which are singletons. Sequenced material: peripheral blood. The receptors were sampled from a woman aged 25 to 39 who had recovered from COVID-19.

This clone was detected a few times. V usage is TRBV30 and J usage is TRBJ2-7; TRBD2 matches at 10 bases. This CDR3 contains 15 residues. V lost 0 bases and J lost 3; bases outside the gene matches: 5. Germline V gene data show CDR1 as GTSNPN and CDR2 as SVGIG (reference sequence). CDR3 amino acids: CAWSVPLAGNYEQYF. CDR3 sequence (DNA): TGTGCCTGGAGTGTACCACTAGCGGGGAACTACGAGCAGTACTTC. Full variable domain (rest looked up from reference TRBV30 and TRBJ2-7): SQTIHQWPATLVQPVGSPLSLECTVEGTSNPNLYWYRQAAGRGLQLLFYSVGIGQISSEVPQNLSASRPQDRQFILSSKKLLLSDSGFYLCAWSVPLAGNYEQYFGPGTRLTVT.

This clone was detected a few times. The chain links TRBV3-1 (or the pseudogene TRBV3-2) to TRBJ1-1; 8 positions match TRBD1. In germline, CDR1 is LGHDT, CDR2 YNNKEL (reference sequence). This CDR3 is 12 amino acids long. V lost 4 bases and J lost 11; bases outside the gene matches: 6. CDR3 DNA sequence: TGTGCCAGCAGCCTAGACAGGGGTGCTGCTTTCTTT. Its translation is CASSLDRGAAFF.

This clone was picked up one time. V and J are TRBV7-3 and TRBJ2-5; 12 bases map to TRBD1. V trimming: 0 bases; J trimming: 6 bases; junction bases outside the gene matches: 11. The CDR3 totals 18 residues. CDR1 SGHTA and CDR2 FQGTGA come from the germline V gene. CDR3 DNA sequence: TGTGCCAGCAGCTTAACCCCCCCGGGACAGGGGGCGTCACAGACCCAGTACTTC. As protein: CASSLTPPGQGASQTQYF.

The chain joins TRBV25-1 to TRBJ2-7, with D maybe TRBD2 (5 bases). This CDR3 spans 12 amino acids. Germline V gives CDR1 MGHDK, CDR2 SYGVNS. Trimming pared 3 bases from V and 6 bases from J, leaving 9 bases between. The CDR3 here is CASSDWGVEQYF. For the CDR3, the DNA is TGTGCCAGCAGTGACTGGGGAGTCGAGCAGTACTTC.

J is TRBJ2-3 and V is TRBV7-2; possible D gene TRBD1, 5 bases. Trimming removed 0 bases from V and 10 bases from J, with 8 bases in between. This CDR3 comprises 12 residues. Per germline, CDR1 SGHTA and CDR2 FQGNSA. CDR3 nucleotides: TGTGCCAGCAGCTTAGCCCAGGGTCCGCAGTATTTT. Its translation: CASSLAQGPQYF. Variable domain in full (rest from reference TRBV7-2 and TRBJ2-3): GAGVSQSPSNKVTEKGKDVELRCDPISGHTALYWYRQSLGQGLEFLIYFQGNSAPDKSGLPSDRFSAERTGGSVSTLTIQRTQQEDSAVYLCASSLAQGPQYFGPGTRLTVL.

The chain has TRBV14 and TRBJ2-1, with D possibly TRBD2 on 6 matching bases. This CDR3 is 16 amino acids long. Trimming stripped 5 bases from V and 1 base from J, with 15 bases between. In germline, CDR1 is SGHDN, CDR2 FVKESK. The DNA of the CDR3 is TGTGCCAGCAGCAGTCGGGGCGGGACGTCCTACAATGAGCAGTTCTTC. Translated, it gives CASSSRGGTSYNEQFF.

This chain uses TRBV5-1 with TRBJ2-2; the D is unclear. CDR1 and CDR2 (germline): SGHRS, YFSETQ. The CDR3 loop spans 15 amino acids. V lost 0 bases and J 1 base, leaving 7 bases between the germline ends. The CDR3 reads CASSLAPGNTGELFF. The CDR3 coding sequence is TGCGCCAGCAGCTTGGCCCCGGGGAACACCGGGGAGCTGTTTTTT.

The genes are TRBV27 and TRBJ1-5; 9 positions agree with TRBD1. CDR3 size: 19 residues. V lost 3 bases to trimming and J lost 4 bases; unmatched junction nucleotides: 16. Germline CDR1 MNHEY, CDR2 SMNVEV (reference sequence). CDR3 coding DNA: TGTGCCAGCAGTTTTCCAGGGACAGGGTGGCCATCAGGAAATCAGCCCCAGCATTTT. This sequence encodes CASSFPGTGWPSGNQPQHF.

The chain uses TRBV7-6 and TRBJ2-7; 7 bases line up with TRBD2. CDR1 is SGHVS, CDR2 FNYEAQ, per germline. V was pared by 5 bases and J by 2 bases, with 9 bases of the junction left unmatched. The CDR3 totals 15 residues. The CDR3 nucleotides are TGTGCCAGCAGCGAACTCGGGGGGACTCCCTACGAGCAGTACTTC. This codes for CASSELGGTPYEQYF.

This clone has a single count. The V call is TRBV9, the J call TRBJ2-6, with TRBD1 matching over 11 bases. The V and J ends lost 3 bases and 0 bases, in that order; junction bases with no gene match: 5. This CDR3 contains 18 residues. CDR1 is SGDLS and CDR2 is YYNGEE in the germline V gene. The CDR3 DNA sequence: TGTGCCAGCAGCGGGGGACAGGGGGAACTCTCTGGGGCCAACGTCCTGACTTTC. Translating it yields CASSGGQGELSGANVLTF.

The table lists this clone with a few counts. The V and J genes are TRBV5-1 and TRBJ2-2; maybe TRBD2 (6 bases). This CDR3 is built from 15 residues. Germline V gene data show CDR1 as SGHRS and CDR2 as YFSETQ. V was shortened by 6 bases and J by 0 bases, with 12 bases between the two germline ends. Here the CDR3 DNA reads TGCGCCAGCACCCCTCGGGGGACGAACACCGGGGAGCTGTTTTTT. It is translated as CASTPRGTNTGELFF.

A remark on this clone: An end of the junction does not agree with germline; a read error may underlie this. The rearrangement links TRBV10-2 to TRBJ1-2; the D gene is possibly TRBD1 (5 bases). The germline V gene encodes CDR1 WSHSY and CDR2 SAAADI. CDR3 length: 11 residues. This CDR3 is CASSEDSFALF. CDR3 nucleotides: TGCGCCAGCAGTGAAGACAGTTTCGCCCTTTTC.

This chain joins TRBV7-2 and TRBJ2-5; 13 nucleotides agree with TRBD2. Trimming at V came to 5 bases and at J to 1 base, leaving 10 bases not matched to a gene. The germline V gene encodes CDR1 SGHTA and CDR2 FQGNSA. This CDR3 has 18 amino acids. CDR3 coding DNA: TGTGCCAGCAGCCTCTGGACTAGCGGGAGACGCCCCCAAGAGACCCAGTACTTC. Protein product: CASSLWTSGRRPQETQYF.

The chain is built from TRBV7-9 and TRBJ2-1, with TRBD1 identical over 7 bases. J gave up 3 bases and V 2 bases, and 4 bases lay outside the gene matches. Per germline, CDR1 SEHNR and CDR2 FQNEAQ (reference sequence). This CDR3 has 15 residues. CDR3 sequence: CASSLRAGGYNEQFF. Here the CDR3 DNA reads TGTGCCAGCAGCTTACGGGCAGGGGGCTACAATGAGCAGTTCTTC.

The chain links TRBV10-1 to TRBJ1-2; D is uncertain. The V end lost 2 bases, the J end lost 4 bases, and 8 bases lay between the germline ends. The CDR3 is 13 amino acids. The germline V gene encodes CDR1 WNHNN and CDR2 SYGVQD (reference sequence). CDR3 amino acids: CASSEGPSYGYTF. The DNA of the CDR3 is TGCGCCAGCAGTGAGGGGCCCAGCTATGGCTACACCTTC.

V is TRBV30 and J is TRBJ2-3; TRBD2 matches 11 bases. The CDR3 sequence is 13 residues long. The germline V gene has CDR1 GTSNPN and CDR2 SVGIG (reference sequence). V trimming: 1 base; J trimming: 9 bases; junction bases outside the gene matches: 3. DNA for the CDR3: TGTGCCTGGAGTGGGGGGACTAGCGGCACGCAGTATTTT. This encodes CAWSGGTSGTQYF.

CDR3 in DNA: TGTGCCAGCAGCCAAGATCCATGGGCGGGGAGCACAGATACGCAGTATTTT. Protein sequence: CASSQDPWAGSTDTQYF. This chain joins TRBV4-2 and TRBJ2-3, with TRBD2 as a possible D gene (6 bases). V lost 0 bases and J lost 0, with 13 bases in between. CDR1 and CDR2 (germline): LGHNA, YNFKEQ. This CDR3 has 17 residues.

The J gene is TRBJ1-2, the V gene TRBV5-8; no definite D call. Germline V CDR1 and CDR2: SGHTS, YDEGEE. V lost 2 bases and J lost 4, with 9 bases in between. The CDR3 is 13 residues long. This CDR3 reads CASSLTSGYGYTF. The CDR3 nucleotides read TGTGCCAGCAGCTTAACCAGCGGCTATGGCTACACCTTC.

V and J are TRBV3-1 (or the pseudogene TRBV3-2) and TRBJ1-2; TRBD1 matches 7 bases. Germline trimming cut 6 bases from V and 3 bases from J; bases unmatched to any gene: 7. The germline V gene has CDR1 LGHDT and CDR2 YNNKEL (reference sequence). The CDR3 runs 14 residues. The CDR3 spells CASSPLDRDYGYTF. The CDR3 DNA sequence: TGTGCCAGCAGTCCCCTAGACAGGGACTATGGCTACACCTTC.

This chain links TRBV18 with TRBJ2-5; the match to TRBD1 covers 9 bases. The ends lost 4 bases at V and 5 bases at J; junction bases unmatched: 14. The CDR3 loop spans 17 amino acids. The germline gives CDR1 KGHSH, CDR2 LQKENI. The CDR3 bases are TGTGCCAGCTCACAGGGTCCGGGACAGGGAGAACGGGAGACCCAGTACTTC. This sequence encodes CASSQGPGQGERETQYF.